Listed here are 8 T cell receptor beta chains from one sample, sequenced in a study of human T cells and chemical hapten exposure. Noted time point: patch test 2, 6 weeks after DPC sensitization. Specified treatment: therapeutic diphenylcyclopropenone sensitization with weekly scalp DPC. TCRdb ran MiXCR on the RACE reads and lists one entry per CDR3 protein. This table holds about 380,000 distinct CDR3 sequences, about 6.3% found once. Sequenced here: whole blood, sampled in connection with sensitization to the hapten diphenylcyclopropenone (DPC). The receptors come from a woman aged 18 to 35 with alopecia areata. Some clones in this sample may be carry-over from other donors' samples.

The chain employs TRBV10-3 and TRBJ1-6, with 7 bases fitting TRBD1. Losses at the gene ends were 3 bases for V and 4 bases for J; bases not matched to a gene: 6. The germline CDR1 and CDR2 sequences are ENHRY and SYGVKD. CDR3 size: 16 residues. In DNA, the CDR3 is TGTGCCATCAGTGACGGACAGGCGGATTATAATTCACCCCTCCACTTT. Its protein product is CAISDGQADYNSPLHF.

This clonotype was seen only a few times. The CDR3 here is CASSLGQVRETQYF. The CDR3 DNA reads TGTGCCAGCAGTCTGGGACAGGTACGAGAGACCCAGTACTTC. V and J are TRBV12-3 or TRBV12-4 and TRBJ2-5; TRBD1 agrees at 8 bases. The V segment lost 5 bases and the J segment 4 bases; nucleotides outside the gene matches: 6. CDR3 size: 14 residues.

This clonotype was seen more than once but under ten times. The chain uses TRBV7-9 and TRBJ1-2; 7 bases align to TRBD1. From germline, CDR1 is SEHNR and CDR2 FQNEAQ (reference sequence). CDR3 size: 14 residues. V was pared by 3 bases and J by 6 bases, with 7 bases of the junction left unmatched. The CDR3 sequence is CASSLDDRVNGYTF. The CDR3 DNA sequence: TGTGCCAGCAGCTTGGACGACAGGGTGAATGGCTACACCTTC.

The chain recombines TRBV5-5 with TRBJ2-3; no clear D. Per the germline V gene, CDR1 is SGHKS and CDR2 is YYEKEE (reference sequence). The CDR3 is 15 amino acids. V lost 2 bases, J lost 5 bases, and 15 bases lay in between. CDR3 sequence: CASSLWEPEGDTQYF. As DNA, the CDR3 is TGTGCCAGCAGCTTATGGGAACCCGAAGGAGATACGCAGTATTTT. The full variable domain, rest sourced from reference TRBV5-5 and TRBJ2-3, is DAGVTQSPTHLIKTRGQQVTLRCSPISGHKSVSWYQQVLGQGPQFIFQYYEKEERGRGNFPDRFSARQFPNYSSELNVNALLLGDSALYLCASSLWEPEGDTQYFGPGTRLTVL.

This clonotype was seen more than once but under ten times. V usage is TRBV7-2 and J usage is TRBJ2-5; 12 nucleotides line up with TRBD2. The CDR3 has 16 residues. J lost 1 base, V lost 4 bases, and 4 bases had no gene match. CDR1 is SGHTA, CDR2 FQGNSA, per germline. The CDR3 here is CASSSWTSGVQETQYF. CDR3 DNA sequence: TGTGCCAGCAGCTCTTGGACTAGCGGGGTCCAAGAGACCCAGTACTTC.

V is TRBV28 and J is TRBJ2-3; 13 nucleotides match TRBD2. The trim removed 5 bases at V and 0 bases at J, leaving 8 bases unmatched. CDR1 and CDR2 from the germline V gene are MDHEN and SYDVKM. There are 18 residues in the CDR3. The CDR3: CASSPRTSGGASTDTQYF. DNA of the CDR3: TGTGCCAGCAGTCCCCGGACTAGCGGGGGAGCTAGCACAGATACGCAGTATTTT.

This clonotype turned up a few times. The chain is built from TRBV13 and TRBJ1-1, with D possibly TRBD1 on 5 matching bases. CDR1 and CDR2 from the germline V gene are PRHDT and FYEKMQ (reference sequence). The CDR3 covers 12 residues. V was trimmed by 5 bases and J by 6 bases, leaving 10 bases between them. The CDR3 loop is CASSPLGPEAFF. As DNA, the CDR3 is TGTGCCAGCAGCCCCTTGGGGCCTGAAGCTTTCTTT.

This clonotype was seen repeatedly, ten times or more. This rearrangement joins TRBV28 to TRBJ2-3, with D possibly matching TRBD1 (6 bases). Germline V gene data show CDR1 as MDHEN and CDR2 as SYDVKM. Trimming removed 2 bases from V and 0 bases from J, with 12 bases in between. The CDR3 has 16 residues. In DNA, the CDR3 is TGTGCCAGCAGTTTAATCGGACAGCTGAGCACAGATACGCAGTATTTT. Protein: CASSLIGQLSTDTQYF.